This TCR beta chain appears in the sequencing data of a study of cytomegalovirus exposure and HLA in healthy donors. Study-level results: With later analysis, a missense DCLRE1C variant became linked to TCR beta V- and J-gene trimming. In vitro experiments confirmed that a few CMV-associated chains were specific for CMV antigens.

The germline V gene has CDR1 SGHTA and CDR2 FQGTGA. V lost 5 bases to trimming and J lost 7 bases; unmatched junction nucleotides: 11. This CDR3 has 16 residues. This clone was observed once. The antigen is undetermined. With 60 Vbeta and 13 Jbeta primers, the PCR was carried out. TCRdb's table, derived via immunoSEQ multiplex PCR, lists solely in-frame clones and lacks some. Here the sample spans a few hundred thousand clones, 70% to 90% being singletons. The chain employs TRBV7-3 and TRBJ2-2; 9 bases match TRBD2. The receptor was derived from a woman younger than 30 in good health and CMV-seronegative. Sequenced: PBMCs. CDR3 in amino acids: CASSPTGTSLGGELFF. Here the CDR3 DNA reads TGTGCCAGCAGCCCCACCGGGACTAGCCTTGGCGGGGAGCTGTTTTTT. The full variable domain, rest sourced from reference TRBV7-3 and TRBJ2-2, is GAGVSQTPSNKVTEKGKYVELRCDPISGHTALYWYRQSLGQGPEFLIYFQGTGAADDSGLPNDRFFAVRPEGSVSTLKIQRTERGDSAVYLCASSPTGTSLGGELFFGEGSRLTVL.